This entry is about one T cell receptor (beta chain). Its antigen is unidentified. TCRdb independently ran MiXCR on the RACE reads; one entry per CDR3 protein. Among some 99,000 distinct CDR3 sequences listed, roughly 10% were seen once. V was clipped by 5 bases and J by 4 bases; unmatched bases: 10. Germline CDR1 and CDR2: MNHEY and SVGEGT. This CDR3 is built from 15 residues. The source of the sample is a study of human T cells and chemical hapten exposure. Overall study context: Across the whole study, which lasted about 5.5 months, patients were given diphenylcyclopropenone on the scalp once a week. The upper back received 0.01% DPC by patch testing, with results read at 6 days.

As to time point: patch test 2, 6 weeks after DPC sensitization. The treatment: therapeutic diphenylcyclopropenone sensitization with weekly scalp DPC. Findings of the study overall: A positive correlation with patch test score was found for PT1 expanded TCR counts.

This TCR came from a woman between 40 and 55 years old with alopecia areata. Some clones in this sample may be carry-over from other donors' samples. This specimen consisted of whole blood, obtained in connection with sensitization to the hapten diphenylcyclopropenone (DPC). The rearrangement uses TRBV6-2 or TRBV6-3 and TRBJ2-7; 8 bases align to TRBD1. The CDR3 DNA is TGTGCCAGCAGTCTAAGGGGGACAGGACCGTACGAGCAGTACTTC. It encodes CASSLRGTGPYEQYF.